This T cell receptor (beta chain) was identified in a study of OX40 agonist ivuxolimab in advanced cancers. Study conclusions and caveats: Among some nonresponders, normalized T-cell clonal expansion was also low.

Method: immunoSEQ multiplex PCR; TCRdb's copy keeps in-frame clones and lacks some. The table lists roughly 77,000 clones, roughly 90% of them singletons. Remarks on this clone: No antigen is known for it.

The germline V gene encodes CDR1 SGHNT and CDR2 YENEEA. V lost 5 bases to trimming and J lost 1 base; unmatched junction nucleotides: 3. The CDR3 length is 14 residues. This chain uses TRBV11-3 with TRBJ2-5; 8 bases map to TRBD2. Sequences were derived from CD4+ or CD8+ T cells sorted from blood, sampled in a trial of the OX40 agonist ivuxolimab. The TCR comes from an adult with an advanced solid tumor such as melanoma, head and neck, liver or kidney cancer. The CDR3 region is CASSTTSGQETQYF. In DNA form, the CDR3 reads TGTGCCAGCAGCACCACTAGCGGCCAAGAGACCCAGTACTTC.